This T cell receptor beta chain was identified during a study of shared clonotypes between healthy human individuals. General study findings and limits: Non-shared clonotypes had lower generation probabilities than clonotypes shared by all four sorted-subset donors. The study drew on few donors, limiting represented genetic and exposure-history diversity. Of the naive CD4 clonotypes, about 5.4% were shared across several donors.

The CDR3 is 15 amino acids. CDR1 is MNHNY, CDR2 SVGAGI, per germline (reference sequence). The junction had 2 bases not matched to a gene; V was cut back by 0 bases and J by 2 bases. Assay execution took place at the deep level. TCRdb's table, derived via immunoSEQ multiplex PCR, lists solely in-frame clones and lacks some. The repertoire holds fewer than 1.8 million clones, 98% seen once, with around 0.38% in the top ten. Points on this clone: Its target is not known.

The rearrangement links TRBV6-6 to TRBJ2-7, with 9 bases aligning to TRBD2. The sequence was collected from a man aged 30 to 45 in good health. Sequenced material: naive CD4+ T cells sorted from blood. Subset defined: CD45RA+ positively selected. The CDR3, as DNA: TGTGCCAGCAGTTACTCGGGCGGGAGGGCCTACGAGCAGTACTTC. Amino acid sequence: CASSYSGGRAYEQYF.